The 18 T cell receptor beta chains reported below all come from one sample, sequenced in a study of cytomegalovirus exposure and HLA in healthy donors. PCR amplification relied on 60 Vbeta primers (plus 13 Jbeta primers). Sequenced by immunoSEQ multiplex PCR; TCRdb stores in-frame clones only, minus some. The sample consists of 40,000 to 45,000 clones, 51% of them appearing once. What was sequenced was PBMCs. The receptors here all came from a man in his sixties in good health and CMV-seronegative.

This chain uses TRBV4-2 with TRBJ1-1, with D possibly matching TRBD1 (6 bases). Trimming left V 1 base short and J 8 bases short, with 20 bases between. The CDR3 length is 16 residues. Germline values: CDR1 LGHNA, CDR2 YNFKEQ. Here the CDR3 reads CASSQVSGGVELEAFF. CDR3 DNA: TGTGCCAGCAGCCAAGTATCGGGGGGCGTTGAGCTCGAAGCTTTCTTT.

This clone was observed a few times. The chain uses TRBV7-9 and TRBJ2-5, with TRBD2 matching 7 bases. The DNA end is more similar to TRBJ2-7, so the J call may be wrong. In germline, CDR1 is SEHNR, CDR2 FQNEAQ (reference sequence). The CDR3 spans 14 residues. CDR3 DNA sequence: TGTGCCAGCAGCTTAGATGGGGGGGCCTACGAGCAGTACTTC. It encodes CASSLDGGAYEQYF.

This clone was seen more than once but under ten times. This chain links TRBV4-3 with TRBJ2-3, with TRBD2 matching over 8 bases. The CDR3 consists of 18 residues. The germline CDR1 and CDR2 sequences are LGHNA and YSLEER. Trimming at V came to 2 bases and at J to 6 bases, leaving 16 bases not matched to a gene. The CDR3, as DNA: TGCGCCAGCAGCCAACGCCTGACGGGGGCTAGCGGGCGGGATACGCAGTATTTT. It translates to CASSQRLTGASGRDTQYF.

The chain couples TRBV20-1 to TRBJ2-4, with D perhaps TRBD2 (7 bases). The CDR3 totals 11 residues. CDR1 DFQATT and CDR2 SNEGSKA come from the germline V gene (reference sequence). Trimming stripped 6 bases from V and 13 bases from J, with 16 bases between. CDR3 amino acids: CSAPAGAAQYF. The CDR3 DNA follows: TGCAGTGCACCCGCGGGGGCAGCCCAGTACTTC.

The chain carries TRBV28 and TRBJ1-1; D may be TRBD1 (5 bases). The ends were cut back, 4 bases at V and 5 bases at J, with 14 bases in the middle. Per the germline V gene, CDR1 is MDHEN and CDR2 is SYDVKM. This CDR3 has 14 amino acids. The CDR3 loop reads CASSSLGGRTEAFF. CDR3 bases: TGTGCCAGCAGTTCCCTCGGGGGAAGGACTGAAGCTTTCTTT.

This sequence joins TRBV7-3 and TRBJ1-1; D might be TRBD1 (6 bases). V lost 6 bases and J 4 bases, leaving 15 bases between the germline ends. In germline, CDR1 is SGHTA, CDR2 FQGTGA. This CDR3 contains 14 residues. This CDR3 reads CASRYRAESTEAFF. For the CDR3, the DNA is TGTGCCAGCAGGTACAGGGCGGAGAGCACTGAAGCTTTCTTT. Full variable domain (rest looked up from reference TRBV7-3 and TRBJ1-1): GAGVSQTPSNKVTEKGKYVELRCDPISGHTALYWYRQSLGQGPEFLIYFQGTGAADDSGLPNDRFFAVRPEGSVSTLKIQRTERGDSAVYLCASRYRAESTEAFFGQGTRLTVV.

The gene calls are TRBV25-1 and TRBJ2-7; D is possibly TRBD1 (6 bases). The CDR3 loop spans 15 amino acids. V was trimmed by 6 bases and J by 7 bases, leaving 22 bases between them. CDR1 and CDR2 from the germline V gene are MGHDK and SYGVNS. CDR3 nucleotides: TGTGCCAGCAGCCTCCCGGGCAGGGGCGCAGGGGAGCAGTACTTC. It translates to CASSLPGRGAGEQYF.

This chain uses TRBV4-2 with TRBJ2-7, with D possibly matching TRBD1 (6 bases). The V and J ends lost 0 bases and 5 bases respectively, with 8 bases between them. CDR3 length: 13 residues. Germline CDR1 and CDR2: LGHNA and YNFKEQ. The CDR3 protein is CASSQDGGHEQYF. CDR3 nucleotide sequence: TGTGCCAGCAGCCAAGATGGGGGCCACGAGCAGTACTTC.

The V and J genes are TRBV2 and TRBJ1-1; perhaps TRBD1 as D (5 bases). V lost 4 bases and J lost 2, with 8 bases in between. Germline V gene data show CDR1 as SNHLY and CDR2 as FYNNEI. The CDR3 length is 13 residues. CDR3 in amino acids: CASSGQINTEAFF. CDR3 DNA sequence: TGTGCCAGCAGTGGACAGATAAACACTGAAGCTTTCTTT.

This clone was counted only a few times. This chain connects TRBV6-1 to TRBJ2-7, with a possible D match to TRBD2 (6 bases). V gave up 3 bases and J gave up 4 bases, with 19 bases separating them. Germline CDR1 MNHNS, CDR2 SASEGT. There are 16 residues in the CDR3. Here the CDR3 reads CASSEGLSGARYEQYF. In nucleotides, the CDR3 is TGTGCCAGCAGTGAGGGACTTAGTGGGGCGCGGTACGAGCAGTACTTC.

V is TRBV28 and J is TRBJ1-2, with D possibly being TRBD1 (5 bases). This CDR3 has 13 amino acids. V was pared by 5 bases and J by 4 bases, with 11 bases between. The germline V gene encodes CDR1 MDHEN and CDR2 SYDVKM. Here the CDR3 DNA reads TGTGCCAGCAGTGGGGCTTTGAGCTATGGCTACACCTTC. Encoded protein: CASSGALSYGYTF.

The chain employs TRBV27 and TRBJ2-1, with TRBD2 as a possible D gene (5 bases). Germline assignment: CDR1 MNHEY and CDR2 SMNVEV (reference sequence). The ends were cut back, 5 bases at V and 2 bases at J, with 13 bases in the middle. CDR3 size: 15 residues. DNA of the CDR3: TGTGCCAGCAGTCCCCCGAGGGCTGCCTACAATGAGCAGTTCTTC. It yields the protein CASSPPRAAYNEQFF.

The chain combines TRBV5-6 with TRBJ2-7; 8 nucleotides match TRBD2. CDR1 and CDR2 from the germline V gene are SGHDT and YYEEEE. The V gene end was trimmed by 5 bases and the J gene end by 4 bases; junction bases not matched to a gene: 5. The CDR3 runs 13 residues. The DNA of the CDR3 is TGTGCCAGCAGTCTGCGGGGGGTATACGAGCAGTACTTC. Protein sequence: CASSLRGVYEQYF.

The chain carries TRBV28 and TRBJ1-2; tentatively, D is TRBD1 (6 bases). Trimming removed 6 bases from V and 5 bases from J, with 10 bases in between. The CDR3 consists of 12 residues. Germline CDR1 is MDHEN and CDR2 is SYDVKM. This CDR3 reads CASSITGYGYTF. Written as DNA, the CDR3 is TGTGCCAGCAGCATAACAGGGTATGGCTACACCTTC.

V is TRBV5-1 and J is TRBJ1-2, with 9 bases lining up with TRBD1. The germline V gene encodes CDR1 SGHRS and CDR2 YFSETQ. There are 14 residues in the CDR3. V trimming: 5 bases; J trimming: 5 bases; junction bases outside the gene matches: 7. The DNA for the CDR3 is TGCGCCAGCAGGAATACAGGACAGGGGTATGGCTACACCTTC. Translated, it gives CASRNTGQGYGYTF.

The chain recombines TRBV28 with TRBJ1-1; 8 bases fit TRBD1. CDR3 length: 14 residues. Losses at the gene ends were 6 bases for V and 5 bases for J; bases not matched to a gene: 8. The germline V gene encodes CDR1 MDHEN and CDR2 SYDVKM. The chain's CDR3 is CASSPQGARTEAFF. CDR3 nucleotide sequence: TGTGCCAGCAGCCCCCAGGGGGCGAGAACTGAAGCTTTCTTT.

The chain joins TRBV30 to TRBJ1-2; perhaps TRBD1 as D (5 bases). V dropped 1 base and J dropped 2 bases, with 8 bases sitting between them. The V gene's germline CDR1 is GTSNPN and CDR2 SVGIG (reference sequence). The length of the CDR3 is 13 residues. As DNA, the CDR3 is TGTGCCTGGAGTGCAGGGCAGAACTATGGCTACACCTTC. It is translated as CAWSAGQNYGYTF.

The chain links TRBV7-2 to TRBJ2-7; unclear D gene. The V end lost 1 base, the J end lost 2 bases, and 6 bases lay between the germline ends. CDR3 length equals 13 residues. CDR1 and CDR2 (germline): SGHTA, FQGNSA. The CDR3 nucleotides are TGTGCCAGCAGCTTAGGCGGAACCTACGAGCAGTACTTC. It specifies CASSLGGTYEQYF.